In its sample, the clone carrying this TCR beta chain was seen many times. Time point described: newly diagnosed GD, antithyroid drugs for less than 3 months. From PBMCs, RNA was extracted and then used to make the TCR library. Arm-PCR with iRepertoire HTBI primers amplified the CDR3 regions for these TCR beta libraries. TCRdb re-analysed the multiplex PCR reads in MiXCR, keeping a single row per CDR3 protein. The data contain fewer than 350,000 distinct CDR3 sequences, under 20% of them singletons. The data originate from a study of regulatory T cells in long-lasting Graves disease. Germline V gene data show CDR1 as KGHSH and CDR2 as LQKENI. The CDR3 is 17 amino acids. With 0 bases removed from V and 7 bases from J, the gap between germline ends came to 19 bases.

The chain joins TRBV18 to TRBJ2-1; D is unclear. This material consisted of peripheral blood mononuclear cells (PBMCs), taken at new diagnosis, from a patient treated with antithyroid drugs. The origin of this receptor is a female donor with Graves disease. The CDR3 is CASSPPYGGKVFNEQFF. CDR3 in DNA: TGTGCCAGCTCACCACCCTATGGCGGAAAAGTGTTTAATGAGCAGTTCTTC.